The clone carrying this T cell receptor beta chain was counted only a few times. Antigen specificity is unknown. These data originate in a study of cytomegalovirus exposure and HLA in healthy donors. About the study: In an earlier analysis, 95 million to 140 million unique TCR beta sequences were found from some 200 million T cells. Broader study findings: One variant, a missense change in DCLRE1C, was linked in a later analysis to TCR beta V- and J-gene trimming. Segments of the TCR beta V type were, in most cases, productive about 87% or about 30% of the time in an earlier analysis. Analyzed later, most CMV-associated TCR beta chains appeared HLA-restricted.

The germline gives CDR1 MNHNS, CDR2 SASEGT. Trimming took off 8 bases at V and 3 bases at J, with 19 bases between the two ends. CDR3 length: 15 residues. Both 60 Vbeta primers and 13 Jbeta primers went into the PCR. The repertoire was sequenced with immunoSEQ multiplex PCR; TCRdb's copy has only in-frame clones and lacks some. Altogether hundreds of thousands of clones are present, roughly 80% being singletons, with the ten largest covering around 2.8%. The sample consisted of PBMCs. This TCR was sampled from a young man in good health and CMV-seronegative. The chain carries TRBV6-1 and TRBJ2-5; tentatively, D is TRBD2 (7 bases). The CDR3 sequence is CASYAWGGREETQYF. The DNA of the CDR3 is TGTGCCAGCTATGCTTGGGGGGGCCGTGAAGAGACCCAGTACTTC.